This T cell receptor beta chain was recorded in a study of shared clonotypes between healthy human individuals. Study findings and constraints: Generation of non-shared clonotypes was less probable than generation of clonotypes shared by all four donors. At large depth, rarefaction still showed sorted-subset sequencing to be incomplete.

Worth noting for this clone: Its specificity is not known.

CDR1 and CDR2 (germline): SGHNT, YYREEE (reference sequence). V was clipped by 4 bases and J by 6 bases; unmatched bases: 9. The CDR3 runs 15 residues. All participating donors were Caucasian adults from Nashville, Tennessee. Clones were sequenced by immunoSEQ multiplex PCR, and TCRdb holds only the in-frame ones, with some missing. This sample carries some 630,000 clones, more than 70% of them seen once, and the ten largest clones take under 2%. The sequencing input was memory CD4+ T cells sorted from blood. Subset: CD45RA-negative fraction. The receptor was isolated from a woman in her twenties or thirties in good health. The J gene is TRBJ1-1, the V gene TRBV5-4, with 10 bases matching TRBD1. For the CDR3, the DNA is TGTGCCAGCAGCCCGGGACAGGGGAAGACAGCTGAAGCTTTCTTT. As protein: CASSPGQGKTAEAFF.